This T cell receptor (beta chain) is drawn from a study of CD8 T cells in Susac syndrome. RNA amounts of 0.5 to 1 ug underwent reverse transcription with random hexamers. Across 54 Vbeta and 13 Jbeta, TCR beta CDR3 was amplified with immunoSEQ multiplex PCR. Each CDR3 protein is one row after TCRdb ran MiXCR on the immunoSEQ multiplex PCR reads. This table has about 120,000 distinct CDR3 sequences, roughly 94% appearing once. The CDR3 is 15 residues long. Losses at the gene ends were 2 bases for V and 5 bases for J; bases not matched to a gene: 5. The authors carried out high-throughput sequencing of TCR beta. They applied it to CD8+ and CD4+ T cells obtained from blood. Controls comprised healthy donors matched for age and sex. TEMRA cells were FACS-enriched, with CD8+ and CD4+ T cells isolated negatively.

What was sequenced was CD4+ T cells from PBMCs. The V call is TRBV12-3 or TRBV12-4, the J call TRBJ2-2, with 7 nucleotides matching TRBD1. The TCR was taken from a human donor in good health. The CDR3 sequence is CASSLRTGRTGELFF. The DNA of the CDR3 is TGTGCCAGCAGTTTACGGACAGGTCGGACCGGGGAGCTGTTTTTT.